The next 19 T cell receptor beta chains were all read from a single sample in a study of metastatic and nonmetastatic thyroid tumors. Every patient underwent thyroid surgery untreated. TCRdb called clones again from the PCR reads with MiXCR. The table shows approximately 74,000 clones, with 12% to 15% occurring only once. Sequencing used blood. The source is a male donor with papillary thyroid cancer or a benign thyroid nodule (not recorded which). Some clones in this sample may be carry-over from other donors' samples.

This clone was detected only a few times. This chain links TRBV5-1 with TRBJ2-2; 10 bases are a match to TRBD1. J was trimmed by 5 bases and V by 0 bases; bases with no gene match: 4. Germline lookup yields CDR1 SGHRS and CDR2 YFSETQ. The length of the CDR3 is 16 residues. CDR3 bases: TGCGCCAGCAGCTTGGCCGGGACAGGGGAAACCGGGGAGCTGTTTTTT. Its protein product is CASSLAGTGETGELFF.

This clone appeared a single time. The chain links TRBV5-4 to TRBJ2-5; D not certain. Trimming removed 4 bases from V and 13 bases from J, with 14 bases in between. This CDR3 region has 11 residues. Germline V gene lookup returns CDR1 SGHNT and CDR2 YYREEE (reference sequence). The CDR3 here is CASSLRCLRYF. The CDR3 DNA sequence: TGTGCCAGCAGCCTCAGGTGTCTCCGGTACTTC.

The chain couples TRBV2 to TRBJ2-6; D assignment may be TRBD1 or TRBD2 (5 bases each). V gave up 6 bases and J gave up 2 bases, with 14 bases separating them. Per the germline V gene, CDR1 is SNHLY and CDR2 is FYNNEI. CDR3 length: 16 residues. The CDR3 reads CASSRVRDPGANVLTF. DNA of the CDR3: TGTGCCAGCAGCCGGGTGAGGGACCCTGGGGCCAACGTCCTGACTTTC. Complete variable domain (other parts from reference TRBV2 and TRBJ2-6): EPEVTQTPSHQVTQMGQEVILRCVPISNHLYFYWYRQILGQKVEFLVSFYNNEISEKSEIFDDQFSVERPDGSNFTLKIRSTKLEDSAMYFCASSRVRDPGANVLTFGAGSRLTVL.

This clone was recorded many times. The chain uses TRBV3-1 and TRBJ2-3; D ambiguous. The V and J ends lost 0 bases and 8 bases respectively, with 12 bases between them. There are 14 residues in the CDR3. Germline-derived CDR1 and CDR2 are LGHDT and YNNKEL (reference sequence). In DNA, the CDR3 is TGTGCCAGCAGCCAAGAGTTTAGTAGGATTACGCAGTATTTT. Its protein product is CASSQEFSRITQYF.

This clone was picked up many times. The V gene is TRBV20-1, the J gene TRBJ2-7, with 11 bases matching TRBD2. Germline V gene sequence: CDR1 DFQATT, CDR2 SNEGSKA (reference sequence). V gave up 2 bases and J gave up 0 bases; unmatched junction bases: 9. The CDR3 runs to 17 residues. In DNA form, the CDR3 reads TGCAGTGCTAGACCCCTAGCGGGAGGATATAGCTCCTACGAGCAGTACTTC. Protein product: CSARPLAGGYSSYEQYF.

This clone was observed many times. J is TRBJ1-6 and V is TRBV6-5; possible D gene TRBD1, 6 bases. This CDR3 contains 14 residues. V shed 0 bases and J shed 7 bases, with 7 bases lying between them. CDR1 is MNHEY, CDR2 SVGAGI, per germline. In nucleotides, the CDR3 is TGTGCCAGCAGTTACTCACAGGGAAATTCACCCCTCCACTTT. Translated: CASSYSQGNSPLHF.

A few counts support this clone. V is TRBV6-5 and J is TRBJ2-2; D is unclear. The V end was cut by 5 bases, the J end by 7 bases, with 14 bases between. Germline-derived CDR1 and CDR2 are MNHEY and SVGAGI. This CDR3 is 14 amino acids long. This CDR3 is CASSLQWSIGELFF. CDR3 DNA sequence: TGTGCCAGCAGTCTACAGTGGTCGATCGGGGAGCTGTTTTTT.

This clone was seen many times. This chain links TRBV7-9 with TRBJ2-7, with D hard to call. V was cut by 1 base and J by 1 base, with 11 bases left in between. From germline, CDR1 is SEHNR and CDR2 FQNEAQ (reference sequence). The CDR3 runs 15 residues. The CDR3 spells CASSLGSGRSYEQYV. CDR3 nucleotide sequence: TGTGCCAGCAGCTTAGGCTCTGGGCGGTCCTACGAGCAGTACGTC.

This clone was counted ten times or more. V is TRBV28 and J is TRBJ1-1; weak D call: TRBD1 (5 bases). Germline V gives CDR1 MDHEN, CDR2 SYDVKM. The CDR3 is made up of 14 amino acids. The V end lost 7 bases, the J end lost 10 bases, and 22 bases lay between the germline ends. CDR3 region: CASTASTGGWLAFF. DNA of the CDR3: TGTGCCAGCACCGCCTCCACGGGGGGGTGGCTAGCTTTCTTT.

This clone was counted between two and nine times. This may be a read error: a much more frequent sequence differs by one nucleotide. The chain has TRBV3-1 and TRBJ2-2; TRBD2 might be the D (5 bases). The CDR3 is made up of 14 amino acids. The V gene's germline CDR1 is LGHDT and CDR2 YNNKEL (reference sequence). The CDR3 loop is CASSQVQWVGKLFF. The CDR3 DNA follows: TGTGCCAGCAGCCAAGTGCAGTGGGTCGGGAAGCTGTTTTTT. Using reference TRBV3-1 and TRBJ2-2 for the parts outside the CDR3, the full variable domain is DTAVSQTPKYLVTQMGNDKSIKCEQNLGHDTMYWYKQDSKKFLKIMFSYNNKELIINETVPNRFSPKSPDKAHLNLHINSLELGDSAVYFCASSQVQWVGKLFFGEGSRLTVL.

The table lists this clone with many counts. This chain joins TRBV19 and TRBJ1-2; 9 bases match TRBD1. This CDR3 is built from 12 residues. Germline loops: CDR1 LNHDA, CDR2 SQIVND (reference sequence). J lost 6 bases, V lost 5 bases, and 1 base had no gene match. The CDR3 sequence is CASSGQGHGYTF. CDR3 bases: TGTGCCAGTAGTGGACAGGGGCATGGCTACACCTTC.

This clone was picked up many times. The J gene is TRBJ1-1, the V gene TRBV7-2; no definite D call. Trimming shortened V by 2 bases and J by 2 bases, and 3 bases separated the two germline ends. The CDR3 has 12 residues. In germline, CDR1 is SGHTA, CDR2 FQGNSA. The DNA for the CDR3 is TGTGCCAGCAGCTTATACAACACTGAAGCTTTCTTT. It codes for CASSLYNTEAFF.

This clone came up a few times. It may be a read error: a sequence one base away is much more abundant. This chain connects TRBV29-1 to TRBJ2-7; D may be TRBD1 (5 bases). Trimming left V 5 bases short and J 2 bases short, with 13 bases between. Per the germline V gene, CDR1 is SQVTM and CDR2 is ANQGSEA. This CDR3 spans 13 amino acids. The CDR3 nucleotides read TGCAGCGTTAAAGGGGCGAATCCCTACGAGCAGTACTTC. It yields the protein CSVKGANPYEQYF.

In this sample, this clone turned up many times. The chain links TRBV27 to TRBJ2-3; D not resolved. Germline values: CDR1 MNHEY, CDR2 SMNVEV (reference sequence). Trimming took off 6 bases at V and 0 bases at J, with 13 bases between the two ends. This CDR3 region has 15 residues. The CDR3 nucleotides read TGTGCCAGCAGGCTCTCGATCTCTAGCACAGATACGCAGTATTTT. It codes for CASRLSISSTDTQYF.

This clone showed up many times. This chain joins TRBV5-1 and TRBJ1-1; possibly TRBD1 for D (6 bases). The CDR3 totals 16 residues. V was shortened by 4 bases and J by 5 bases, with 21 bases between the two germline ends. Germline V gene data show CDR1 as SGHRS and CDR2 as YFSETQ. This chain's CDR3 is CASSPKGHPGETEAFF. For the CDR3, the DNA is TGCGCCAGCAGCCCCAAGGGACATCCCGGGGAAACTGAAGCTTTCTTT.

This chain uses TRBV14 with TRBJ1-3, with D hard to call. Germline V lookup: CDR1 SGHDN, CDR2 FVKESK. V dropped 1 base and J dropped 4 bases, with 8 bases sitting between them. There are 14 residues in the CDR3. The CDR3 DNA reads TGTGCCAGCAGCCAAGGGGGATCGGGAAACACCATATATTTT. Translated, it gives CASSQGGSGNTIYF. The variable domain in full, completed from reference TRBV14 and TRBJ1-3, reads EAGVTQFPSHSVIEKGQTVTLRCDPISGHDNLYWYRRVMGKEIKFLLHFVKESKQDESGMPNNRFLAERTGGTYSTLKVQPAELEDSGVYFCASSQGGSGNTIYFGEGSWLTVV.

This clone was detected ten times or more. The chain combines TRBV28 with TRBJ1-2; D may be TRBD1 (5 bases). The germline gives CDR1 MDHEN, CDR2 SYDVKM. The CDR3 consists of 14 residues. V was cut by 6 bases and J by 5 bases, with 16 bases left in between. The CDR3 bases are TGTGCCAGCAGGTTACAGGTTGAGGGGTATGGCTACACCTTC. This gives the protein CASRLQVEGYGYTF.

This clone was seen repeatedly, ten times or more. This chain joins TRBV3-1 and TRBJ2-4; D is unclear. V was cut by 2 bases and J by 7 bases, with 3 bases left in between. The germline gives CDR1 LGHDT, CDR2 YNNKEL (reference sequence). This CDR3 has 11 amino acids. The CDR3 region is CASSQTNIQYF. The CDR3 nucleotides are TGTGCCAGCAGCCAAACTAACATTCAGTACTTC.

There are a few counts of this clone. Possible read error: a much larger clone is one base away. V and J are TRBV15 and TRBJ1-2; no clear D. CDR3 length: 16 amino acids. CDR1 and CDR2 (germline): LNHNV, YYDKDF (reference sequence). V was trimmed by 1 base and J by 6 bases, leaving 18 bases between them. This CDR3 is CATSRGDDTTLDGYTF. The CDR3 DNA sequence: TGTGCCACCAGCAGAGGAGACGACACGACTCTCGATGGCTACACCTTC.